The text below deals with one T cell receptor beta chain. The sample originates from a study of cytomegalovirus exposure and HLA in healthy donors. After removal of 3 bases from V and 7 bases from J, the junction contained 5 bases not matched to a gene. Germline assignment: CDR1 SGHRS and CDR2 YFSETQ. CDR3 length equals 15 residues. It was with 60 Vbeta and 13 Jbeta primers that the PCR ran. Using immunoSEQ multiplex PCR, the repertoire was profiled, and TCRdb retains in-frame clones only, with some absent. This sample yields 30,000 or so clones, of which more than 60% are seen a single time; 20% to 25% belongs to the top ten.

Sequencing was carried out using PBMCs. The rearrangement uses TRBV5-1 and TRBJ2-1, with TRBD2 matching 12 bases. The sequence derives from a man aged 45-60 years in good health and CMV-seropositive. DNA for the CDR3: TGCGCCAGCAGCTCCCTAGCGGGAGGGGGTAATGAGCAGTTCTTC. Protein sequence: CASSSLAGGGNEQFF.